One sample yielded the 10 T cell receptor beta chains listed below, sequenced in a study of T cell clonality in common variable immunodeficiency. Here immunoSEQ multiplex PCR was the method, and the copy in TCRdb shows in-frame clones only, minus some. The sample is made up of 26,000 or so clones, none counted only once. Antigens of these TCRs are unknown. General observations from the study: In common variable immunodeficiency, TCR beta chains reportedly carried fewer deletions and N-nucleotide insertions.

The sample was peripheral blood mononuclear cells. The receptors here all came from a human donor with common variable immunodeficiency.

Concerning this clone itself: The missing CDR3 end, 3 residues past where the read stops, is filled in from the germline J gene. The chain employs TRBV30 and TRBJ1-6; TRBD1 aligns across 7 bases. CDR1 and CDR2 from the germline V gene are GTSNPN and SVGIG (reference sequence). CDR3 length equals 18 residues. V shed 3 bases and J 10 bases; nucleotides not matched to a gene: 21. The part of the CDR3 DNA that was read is TGTGCCTGGAGGCCCGACAGGGAGATCCTCTTGGGTAAGTCACCC. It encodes CAWRPDREILLGKSP. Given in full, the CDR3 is CAWRPDREILLGKSPLHF.

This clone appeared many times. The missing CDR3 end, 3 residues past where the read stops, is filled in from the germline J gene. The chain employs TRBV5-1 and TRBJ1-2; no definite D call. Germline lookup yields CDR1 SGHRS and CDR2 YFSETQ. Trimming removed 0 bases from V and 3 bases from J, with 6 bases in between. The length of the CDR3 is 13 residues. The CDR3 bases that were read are TGCGCCAGCAGCTTGGACAGAGACTATGGC. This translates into CASSLDRDYG. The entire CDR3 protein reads CASSLDRDYGYTF.

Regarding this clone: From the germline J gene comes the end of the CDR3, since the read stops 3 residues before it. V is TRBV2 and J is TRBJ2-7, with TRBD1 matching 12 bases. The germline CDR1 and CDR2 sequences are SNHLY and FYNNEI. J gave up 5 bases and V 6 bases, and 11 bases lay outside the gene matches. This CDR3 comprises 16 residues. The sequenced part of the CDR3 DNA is TGTGCCAGCAGGCTCTGGGGGGGACAGGGGGCCCACGAG. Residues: CASRLWGGQGAHE. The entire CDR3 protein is CASRLWGGQGAHEQYF.

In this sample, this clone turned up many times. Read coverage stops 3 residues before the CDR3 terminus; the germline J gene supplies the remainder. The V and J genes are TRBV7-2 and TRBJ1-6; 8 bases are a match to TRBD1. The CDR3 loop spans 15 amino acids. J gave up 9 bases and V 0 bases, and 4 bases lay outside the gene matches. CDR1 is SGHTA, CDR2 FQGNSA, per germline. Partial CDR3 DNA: TGTGCCAGCAGCTTAGCGGACAGGGTCTCTTCACCC. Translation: CASSLADRVSSP. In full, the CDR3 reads CASSLADRVSSPLHF.

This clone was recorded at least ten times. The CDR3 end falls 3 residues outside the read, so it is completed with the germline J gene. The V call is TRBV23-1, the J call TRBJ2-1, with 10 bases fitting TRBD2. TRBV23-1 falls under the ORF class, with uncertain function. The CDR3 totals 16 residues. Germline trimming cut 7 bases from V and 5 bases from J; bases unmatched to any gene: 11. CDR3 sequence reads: CASTGAGGPQNNEQFF. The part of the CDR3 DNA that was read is TGCGCCAGCACCGGAGCGGGAGGGCCTCAAAACAATGAG.

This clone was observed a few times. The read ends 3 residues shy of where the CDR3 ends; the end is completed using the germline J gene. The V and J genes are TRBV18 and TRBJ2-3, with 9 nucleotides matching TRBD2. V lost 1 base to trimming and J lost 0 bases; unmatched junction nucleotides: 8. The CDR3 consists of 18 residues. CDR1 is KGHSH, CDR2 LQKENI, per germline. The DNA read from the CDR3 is TGTGCCAGCTCACCACAAGGAGCGGGGGGACCCAGCACAGATACG. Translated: CASSPQGAGGPSTDT. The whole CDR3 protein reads CASSPQGAGGPSTDTQYF. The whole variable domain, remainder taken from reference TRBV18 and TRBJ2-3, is NAGVMQNPRHLVRRRGQEARLRCSPMKGHSHVYWYRQLPEEGLKFMVYLQKENIIDESGMPKERFSAEFPKEGPSILRIQQVVRGDSAAYFCASSPQGAGGPSTDTQYFGPGTRLTVL.

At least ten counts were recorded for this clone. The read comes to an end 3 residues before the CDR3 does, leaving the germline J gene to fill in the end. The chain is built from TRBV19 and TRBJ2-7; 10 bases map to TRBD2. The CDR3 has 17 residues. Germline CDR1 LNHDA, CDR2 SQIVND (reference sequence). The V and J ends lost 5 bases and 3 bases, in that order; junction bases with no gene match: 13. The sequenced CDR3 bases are TGTGCCAGTAGTCCCGGATTGCTAGCGGGGGCGGTCTACGAG. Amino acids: CASSPGLLAGAVYE. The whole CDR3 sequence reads CASSPGLLAGAVYEQYF.

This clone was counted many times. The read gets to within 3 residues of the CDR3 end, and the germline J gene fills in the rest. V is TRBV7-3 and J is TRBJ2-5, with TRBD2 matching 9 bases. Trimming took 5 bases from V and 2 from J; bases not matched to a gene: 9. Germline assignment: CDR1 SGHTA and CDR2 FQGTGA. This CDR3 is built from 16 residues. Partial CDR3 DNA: TGTGCCAGCAGCCAATCGGCGGGGGGGGGACAAGAGACC. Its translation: CASSQSAGGGQET. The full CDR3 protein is CASSQSAGGGQETQYF.

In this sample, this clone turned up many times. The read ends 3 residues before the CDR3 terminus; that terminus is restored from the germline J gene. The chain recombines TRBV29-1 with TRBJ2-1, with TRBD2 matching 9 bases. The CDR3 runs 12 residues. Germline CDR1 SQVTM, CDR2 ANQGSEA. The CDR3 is CGGGDPYNEQFF. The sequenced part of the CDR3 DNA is TGCGGCGGGGGGGACCCGTACAATGAG.

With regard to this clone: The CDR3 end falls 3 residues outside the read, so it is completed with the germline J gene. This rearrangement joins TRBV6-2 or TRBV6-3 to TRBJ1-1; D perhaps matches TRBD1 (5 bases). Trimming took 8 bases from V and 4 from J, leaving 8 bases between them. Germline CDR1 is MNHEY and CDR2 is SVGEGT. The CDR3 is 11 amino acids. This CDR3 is CASGGGTEAFF. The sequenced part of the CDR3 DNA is TGTGCCAGCGGGGGGGGCACTGAA.